The source of this TCR beta chain is a study of T-cell reconstitution after alpha-beta-depleted transplantation in children (dated by TCRdb to the mid-2010s). For the study in its entirety: T-cell immune reconstitution after TCRalphabeta/CD19-depleted allogeneic hematopoietic cell transplantation in children was quantitatively tracked in the study by means of TCR repertoire profiling.

General study outcomes and caveats: Over subsequent months, a decline in hyperexpanded clone frequencies was noted, and after one year, T-cell counts and TCRbeta diversity were mostly ascribed to newly produced T cells. In some patients, high TCRbeta diversity at day 60 was attributed to recipient T cells and intrathymic progenitors that had survived conditioning. The apparently early alphabetaT-cell count recovery about two months after transplant was reportedly dependent on only several hundred rapidly expanded clones derived from non-depleted graft cells.

The library was produced with PCR. The reads were generated on an Illumina HiSeq 2500. TCR library preparation used molecular barcoding, with unique molecular identifiers applied to normalize quantification of the TCRbeta repertoire. TCRdb ran its own pipeline on the public reads, namely fastp trimming at Q25 and MiXCR clone calling, and kept in-frame beta chains. When rows share a CDR3 protein, they turn into one entry using the most common DNA and genes. Present in this sample are roughly 670,000 distinct CDR3 sequences, around 14% of which were seen just once. The ten largest clones take up 0.79% of the sample. From the cysteine through the phenylalanine, the CDR3 covers 14 amino acids. Of all the DNA, just the CDR3 is kept, 42 bases in frame from base 1. Reading the germline V gene (reference sequence) gives CDR1 LNHNV and CDR2 YYDKDF. A distance of 10 bases separates the germline ends of V and J, which lose 1 base and 4 bases respectively.

The treatment or condition label, read with the paper, signifies: allogeneic hematopoietic cell transplantation with graft depleted of TCRalphabeta T cells and CD19 B cells. TCRalphabeta/CD19-depleted allogeneic hematopoietic cell grafts were given to the transplant recipients, all of whom were children. This clonotype was seen at least ten times. The antigen this receptor binds is unknown. Base qualities are missing; no much larger clone stands one base away. The V and J genes are TRBV15 and TRBJ1-2; the D gene cannot be resolved reliably. The receptor was derived from a girl aged 2 to 9 with congenital amegakaryocytic thrombocytopenia, due to receive a stem cell transplant. The sequenced sample was PBMCs, obtained before TCRalphabeta/CD19-depleted stem cell transplant. The nucleotide sequence is given as TGTGCCACCAGCAGAGTGTCGATCATCTATGGCTACACCTTC. Its translation is CATSRVSIIYGYTF.